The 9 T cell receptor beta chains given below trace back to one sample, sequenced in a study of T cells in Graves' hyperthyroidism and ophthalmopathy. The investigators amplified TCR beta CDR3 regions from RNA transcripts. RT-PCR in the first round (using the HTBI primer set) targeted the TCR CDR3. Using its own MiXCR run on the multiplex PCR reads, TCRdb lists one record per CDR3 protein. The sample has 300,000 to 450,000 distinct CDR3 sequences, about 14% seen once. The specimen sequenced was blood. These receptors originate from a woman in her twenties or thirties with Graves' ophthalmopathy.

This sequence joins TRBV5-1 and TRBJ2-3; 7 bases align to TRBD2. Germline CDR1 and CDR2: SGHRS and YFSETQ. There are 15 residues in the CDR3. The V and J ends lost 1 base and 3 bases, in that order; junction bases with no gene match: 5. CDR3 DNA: TGCGCCAGCAGCTTGCGACTAGCTTGGACAGATACGCAGTATTTT. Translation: CASSLRLAWTDTQYF.

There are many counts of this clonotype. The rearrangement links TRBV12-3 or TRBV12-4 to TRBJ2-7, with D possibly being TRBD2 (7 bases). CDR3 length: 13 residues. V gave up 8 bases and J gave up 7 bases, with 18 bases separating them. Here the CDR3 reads CASRWGGRREQYF. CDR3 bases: TGTGCCAGCCGATGGGGGGGGCGGCGTGAGCAGTACTTC.

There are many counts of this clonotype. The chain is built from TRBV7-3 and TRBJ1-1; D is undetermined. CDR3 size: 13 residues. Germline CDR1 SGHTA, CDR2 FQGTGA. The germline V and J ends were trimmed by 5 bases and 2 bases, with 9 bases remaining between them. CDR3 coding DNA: TGTGCCAGCAGCGTCGGACCTAACACTGAAGCTTTCTTT. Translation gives CASSVGPNTEAFF.

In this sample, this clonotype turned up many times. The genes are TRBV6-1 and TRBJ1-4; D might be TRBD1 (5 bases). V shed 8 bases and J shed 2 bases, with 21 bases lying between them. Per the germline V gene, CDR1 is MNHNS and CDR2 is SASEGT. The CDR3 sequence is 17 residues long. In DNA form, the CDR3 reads TGTGCCAGCGGGGACGGGGGTAACCCTGCTACTAATGAAAAACTGTTTTTT. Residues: CASGDGGNPATNEKLFF.

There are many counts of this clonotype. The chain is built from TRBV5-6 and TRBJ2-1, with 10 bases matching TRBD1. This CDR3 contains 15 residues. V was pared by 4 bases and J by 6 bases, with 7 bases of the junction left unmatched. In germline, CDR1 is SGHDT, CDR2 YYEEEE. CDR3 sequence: CASSNTGQGSNEQFF. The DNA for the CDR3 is TGTGCCAGCAGCAATACGGGACAGGGGTCCAATGAGCAGTTCTTC. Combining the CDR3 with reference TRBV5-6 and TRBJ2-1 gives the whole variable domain DAGVTQSPTHLIKTRGQQVTLRCSPKSGHDTVSWYQQALGQGPQFIFQYYEEEERQRGNFPDRFSGHQFPNYSSELNVNALLLGDSALYLCASSNTGQGSNEQFFGPGTRLTVL.

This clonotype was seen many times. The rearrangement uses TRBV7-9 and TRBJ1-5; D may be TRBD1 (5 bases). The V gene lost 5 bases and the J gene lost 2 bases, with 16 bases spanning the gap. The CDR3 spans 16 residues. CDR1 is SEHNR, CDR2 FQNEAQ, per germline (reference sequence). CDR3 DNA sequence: TGTGCCAGCAGCCCCCTAGGGGTCAAAGGCAATCAGCCCCAGCATTTT. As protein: CASSPLGVKGNQPQHF.

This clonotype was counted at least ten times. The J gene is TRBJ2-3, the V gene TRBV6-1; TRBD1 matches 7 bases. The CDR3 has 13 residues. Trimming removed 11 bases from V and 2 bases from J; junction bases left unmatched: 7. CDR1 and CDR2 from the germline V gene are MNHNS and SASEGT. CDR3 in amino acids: CAGTRGNTDTQYF. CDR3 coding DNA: TGTGCCGGCACCAGGGGGAACACAGATACGCAGTATTTT.

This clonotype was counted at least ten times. In nucleotides, the CDR3 is TGCGCCAGCAGCCAAAGATACCCCAGACTAGCGGGGGACGCGAACACCGGGGAGCTGTTTTTT. Protein: CASSQRYPRLAGDANTGELFF. The rearrangement uses TRBV4-1 and TRBJ2-2; 12 positions match TRBD2. Germline CDR1 and CDR2: MGHRA and YSYEKL. The CDR3 has 21 residues. V lost 2 bases to trimming and J lost 0 bases; unmatched junction nucleotides: 13.

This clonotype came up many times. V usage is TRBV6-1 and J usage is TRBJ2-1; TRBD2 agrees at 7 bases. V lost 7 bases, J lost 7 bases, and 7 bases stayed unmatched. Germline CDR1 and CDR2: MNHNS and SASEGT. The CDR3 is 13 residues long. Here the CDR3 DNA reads TGTGCCAGCATTCGGACTAGGGTGAATGAGCAGTTCTTC. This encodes CASIRTRVNEQFF.